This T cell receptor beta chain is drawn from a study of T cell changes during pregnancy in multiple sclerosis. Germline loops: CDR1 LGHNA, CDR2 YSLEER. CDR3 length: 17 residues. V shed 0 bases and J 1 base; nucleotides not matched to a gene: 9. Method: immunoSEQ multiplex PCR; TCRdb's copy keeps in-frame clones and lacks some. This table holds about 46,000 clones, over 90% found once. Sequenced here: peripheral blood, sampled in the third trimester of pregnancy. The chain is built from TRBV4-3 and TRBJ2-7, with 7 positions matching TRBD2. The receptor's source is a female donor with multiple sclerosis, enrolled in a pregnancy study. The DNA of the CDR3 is TGCGCCAGCAGCCAAGATGGTATAGCTAGCGGTTCCTACGAGCAGTACTTC. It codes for CASSQDGIASGSYEQYF.